The 26 T cell receptor beta chains below all came from one sample that was sequenced in a study of Graves' ophthalmopathy and Graves' hyperthyroidism. The study amplified TCR beta CDR3 regions using RNA transcripts. RT-PCR with HTBI primers came first, then second-round multiplex PCR. TCRdb fed the multiplex PCR reads into MiXCR, producing one record per CDR3 protein. The repertoire holds 650,000 to 900,000 distinct CDR3 sequences, with roughly 41% as singletons. The material sequenced was peripheral blood. The receptor source for this set is an adult man with Graves' ophthalmopathy.

This clonotype was seen only a few times. The chain joins TRBV7-2 to TRBJ2-5; 9 bases fit TRBD1. From germline, CDR1 is SGHTA and CDR2 FQGNSA. Trimming cost V 1 base and J 14 bases; bases outside gene matches: 11. There are 14 residues in the CDR3. This CDR3 reads CASSLVVSGTGIYF. CDR3 bases: TGTGCCAGCAGCTTAGTAGTCTCAGGGACAGGGATTTACTTC.

This chain uses TRBV7-3 with TRBJ1-2; no reliable D call. V shed 1 base and J shed 2 bases, with 5 bases lying between them. The CDR3 covers 13 residues. Germline CDR1 reads SGHTA; CDR2 reads FQGTGA. Here the CDR3 DNA reads TGTGCCAGCAGCTTAAACAAAAACTATGGCTACACCTTC. Its protein product is CASSLNKNYGYTF.

This clonotype was observed many times. The rearrangement links TRBV29-1 to TRBJ1-2; 8 bases match TRBD1. Unmatched junction bases numbered 6, after V lost 6 bases and J lost 3 bases. The germline gives CDR1 SQVTM, CDR2 ANQGSEA. There are 13 residues in the CDR3. CDR3 region: CSVTTGEDYGYTF. The CDR3 nucleotides are TGCAGCGTCACGACAGGGGAAGACTATGGCTACACCTTC.

The chain employs TRBV25-1 and TRBJ1-2, with TRBD1 as a possible D gene (5 bases). CDR3 size: 14 residues. In germline, CDR1 is MGHDK, CDR2 SYGVNS. Trimming cost V 5 bases and J 4 bases, with 14 bases left between them. The CDR3 protein is CASSPRGPTYGYTF. The CDR3 DNA is TGTGCCAGCAGTCCCCGGGGACCAACCTATGGCTACACCTTC.

Here the CDR3 reads CAISEGVESPLHF. The CDR3 nucleotides read TGTGCCATCAGTGAGGGAGTAGAGTCACCCCTCCACTTT. The V call is TRBV10-3, the J call TRBJ1-6; D gene uncertain. Trimming removed 2 bases from V and 10 bases from J, with 9 bases in between. From germline, CDR1 is ENHRY and CDR2 SYGVKD. The CDR3 has 13 residues.

Details on this clonotype: A junction boundary mismatches the germline segment, possibly from a read error. The chain uses TRBV10-3 and TRBJ2-5, with 8 bases that match TRBD2. The DNA matches TRBJ2-7 better at its end, which makes the J call doubtful. This CDR3 is built from 14 residues. Germline-derived CDR1 and CDR2 are ENHRY and SYGVKD. The CDR3 nucleotides are TGTGCCAGCAGTCCACTAGCGGATTTGAACGAGCAGTACTTC. It translates to CASSPLADLNEQYF.

Notes on this clonotype: A much larger clone lies one base from this, so it may be a read error. This chain links TRBV6-6 with TRBJ1-5, with D possibly TRBD1 on 5 matching bases. V gave up 2 bases and J gave up 2 bases, with 10 bases separating them. Germline CDR1 MNHNY, CDR2 SVGAGI (reference sequence). The CDR3 covers 15 residues. DNA of the CDR3: TGTGCCAGCAGTTACCGGGGACCGGGCAATCAGCCCCAGCATTTT. Amino acids: CASSYRGPGNQPQHF.

The chain uses TRBV6-2 or TRBV6-3 and TRBJ2-7; the D is unclear. There are 11 residues in the CDR3. Germline-derived CDR1 and CDR2 are MNHEY and SVGEGT. V was shortened by 3 bases and J by 3 bases, with 3 bases between the two germline ends. CDR3 nucleotide sequence: TGTGCCAGCAGTTATGACTACGAGCAGTACTTC. It codes for CASSYDYEQYF.

This clonotype came up many times. The chain recombines TRBV19 with TRBJ2-5, with TRBD2 as a possible D gene (5 bases). In germline, CDR1 is LNHDA, CDR2 SQIVND (reference sequence). Deletions cut 3 bases from V and 5 bases from J, with 13 bases between. The CDR3 has 14 amino acids. The CDR3 DNA is TGTGCCAGTAGTATTGGGGTATCGGGGGAGACCCAGTACTTC. Translation: CASSIGVSGETQYF.

The sample holds a few counts of this clonotype. The rearrangement links TRBV20-1 to TRBJ1-5; 7 nucleotides agree with TRBD1. The length of the CDR3 is 17 residues. The germline V gene has CDR1 DFQATT and CDR2 SNEGSKA (reference sequence). V was clipped by 3 bases and J by 0 bases; unmatched bases: 11. DNA of the CDR3: TGCAGTGCTAGGAGGGGGGCTCAGGGGGGTAGCAATCAGCCCCAGCATTTT. This encodes CSARRGAQGGSNQPQHF.

The genes are TRBV6-5 and TRBJ1-2, with a possible D match to TRBD1 (6 bases). The ends were cut back, 6 bases at V and 6 bases at J, with 17 bases in the middle. From germline, CDR1 is MNHEY and CDR2 SVGAGI. The length of the CDR3 is 14 residues. The CDR3 protein is CASSQETGYNGYTF. The CDR3 nucleotides read TGTGCCAGCAGCCAAGAAACAGGGTACAATGGCTACACCTTC.

The chain couples TRBV7-9 to TRBJ2-7, with a possible D match to TRBD2 (6 bases). Trimming pared 1 base from V and 2 bases from J, leaving 21 bases between. This CDR3 has 18 amino acids. From germline, CDR1 is SEHNR and CDR2 FQNEAQ (reference sequence). The CDR3 DNA reads TGTGCCAGCAGCTTAGGGCTAGACGCGGTAGCGGACGCCTACGAGCAGTACTTC. Protein: CASSLGLDAVADAYEQYF.

The sample holds a few counts of this clonotype. One end of the junction is discordant with germline, which a read error may explain. The chain couples TRBV10-2 to TRBJ2-5, with 7 bases identical to TRBD1. Germline loops: CDR1 WSHSY, CDR2 SAAADI. The CDR3 length is 14 residues. The CDR3 nucleotides are TGTGCCAGCAGTTACTGGACAGGCCAAGAGACCCAGTACTTC. Protein product: CASSYWTGQETQYF.

The chain couples TRBV11-1 to TRBJ1-5, with a weak D call TRBD1 (6 bases). In germline, CDR1 is SGHAT, CDR2 FQDESV (reference sequence). The CDR3 spans 19 residues. Trimming stripped 1 base from V and 2 bases from J, with 21 bases between. The CDR3 spells CASSLGSIDRPRGNQPQHF. DNA of the CDR3: TGTGCCAGCAGCTTAGGATCGATAGACAGGCCAAGGGGCAATCAGCCCCAGCATTTT.

The CDR3, as DNA: TGCGCCAGCAGCCCCGGGACTAGCGGGTTAGACTACGAGCAGTACTTC. This codes for CASSPGTSGLDYEQYF. The genes are TRBV5-1 and TRBJ2-7; 12 bases match TRBD2. This CDR3 contains 16 residues. V dropped 4 bases and J dropped 3; count of bases not matched to a gene: 8. Germline loops: CDR1 SGHRS, CDR2 YFSETQ. Complete variable domain (other parts from reference TRBV5-1 and TRBJ2-7): KAGVTQTPRYLIKTRGQQVTLSCSPISGHRSVSWYQQTPGQGLQFLFEYFSETQRNKGNFPGRFSGRQFSNSRSEMNVSTLELGDSALYLCASSPGTSGLDYEQYFGPGTRLTVT.

On this clonotype: A read error is possible here, since a much larger clone lies one base away. The V and J genes are TRBV7-3 and TRBJ2-5; 8 bases are shared with TRBD2. The germline gives CDR1 SGHTA, CDR2 FQGTGA. CDR3 length: 13 amino acids. CDR3 loop: CAGSLAGLQTQYF. The CDR3 coding sequence is TGTGCCGGCAGCTTAGCGGGACTCCAGACCCAGTACTTC.

This clonotype has only a few counts. The chain recombines TRBV7-2 with TRBJ2-3, with 9 bases identical to TRBD1. The CDR3 totals 15 residues. In germline, CDR1 is SGHTA, CDR2 FQGNSA. V shed 1 base and J 6 bases; nucleotides not matched to a gene: 5. CDR3 amino acids: CASSLERTGVDTQYF. The CDR3 DNA reads TGTGCCAGCAGCTTAGAACGGACAGGGGTGGATACGCAGTATTTT.

The chain is built from TRBV5-1 and TRBJ2-7, with a possible D match to TRBD1 (6 bases). The CDR3 is made up of 14 amino acids. V shed 0 bases and J shed 4 bases, with 11 bases lying between them. Germline CDR1 SGHRS, CDR2 YFSETQ. This chain's CDR3 is CASSLGSQGYEQYF. The CDR3 DNA reads as TGCGCCAGCAGCTTGGGATCCCAGGGGTACGAGCAGTACTTC.

This clonotype was detected a few times. This chain connects TRBV4-1 to TRBJ2-5; D tentatively reads TRBD1 or TRBD2 (5 bases each). The V end was cut by 3 bases, the J end by 10 bases, with 18 bases between. CDR1 is MGHRA and CDR2 is YSYEKL in the germline V gene. The CDR3 loop spans 14 amino acids. CDR3 in amino acids: CASSQRDLSRGQYF. In nucleotides, the CDR3 is TGCGCCAGCAGCCAGAGGGACCTAAGTCGTGGCCAGTACTTC.

This rearrangement joins TRBV29-1 to TRBJ2-5, with TRBD2 matching over 9 bases. CDR1 and CDR2 from the germline V gene are SQVTM and ANQGSEA. This CDR3 contains 17 residues. The ends lost 0 bases at V and 4 bases at J; junction bases unmatched: 12. The CDR3 bases are TGCAGCGTTGAAGATTTTAAGCGGAGCGGGGGGATAGAGACCCAGTACTTC. It is translated as CSVEDFKRSGGIETQYF. The full variable domain, in which reference TRBV29-1 and TRBJ2-5 provide the parts outside the CDR3, is SAVISQKPSRDICQRGTSLTIQCQVDSQVTMMFWYRQQPGQSLTLIATANQGSEATYESGFVIDKFPISRPNLTFSTLTVSNMSPEDSSIYLCSVEDFKRSGGIETQYFGPGTRLLVL.

The chain has TRBV20-1 and TRBJ2-7; D gene unclear. With 0 bases removed from V and 0 bases from J, the gap between germline ends came to 6 bases. Germline CDR1 is DFQATT and CDR2 is SNEGSKA (reference sequence). CDR3 length: 13 residues. The DNA for the CDR3 is TGCAGTGCTAGAGATTGGGTCTCCTACGAGCAGTACTTC. It specifies CSARDWVSYEQYF.

The chain joins TRBV10-1 to TRBJ2-7, with 11 bases fitting TRBD2. Unmatched junction bases numbered 3, after V lost 9 bases and J lost 5 bases. The CDR3 is 12 amino acids. CDR1 and CDR2 (germline): WNHNN, SYGVQD (reference sequence). The chain's CDR3 is CARLAGANEQYF. The CDR3 DNA is TGCGCCAGACTAGCGGGGGCCAACGAGCAGTACTTC.

This clonotype was observed a single time. The junction departs from the called germline gene at one end, perhaps through a read error. The genes are TRBV19 and TRBJ2-7, with 8 bases fitting TRBD1. The CDR3 sequence is 15 residues long. Germline-derived CDR1 and CDR2 are LNHDA and SQIVND (reference sequence). The CDR3 region has the DNA TGTGCCAGTAGTTTAGATGTGGGACAGGTTTACGAGCAGTACTTC. Translated: CASSLDVGQVYEQYF.

This clonotype was counted at least ten times. In DNA form, the CDR3 reads TGTGCCACCTTACCCGACAGGGGCGGGGAGACCCAGTACTTC. Encoded protein: CATLPDRGGETQYF. This sequence joins TRBV10-3 and TRBJ2-5, with 8 positions matching TRBD1. The CDR3 consists of 14 residues. V shed 10 bases, J shed 5 bases, and the junction held 12 bases outside the gene matches. The germline V gene encodes CDR1 ENHRY and CDR2 SYGVKD.

This clonotype was detected many times. This chain joins TRBV2 and TRBJ2-7; possible D gene TRBD2, 6 bases. The CDR3 is made up of 13 amino acids. From germline, CDR1 is SNHLY and CDR2 FYNNEI. V lost 6 bases and J lost 6, with 15 bases in between. CDR3 loop: CASSQGLGREQYF. The CDR3 region has the DNA TGTGCCAGCAGCCAGGGACTGGGACGCGAGCAGTACTTC.

The V gene is TRBV11-2, the J gene TRBJ2-7; the D gene is possibly TRBD1 (5 bases). Trimming pared 4 bases from V and 5 bases from J, leaving 9 bases between. The CDR3 runs to 12 residues. Germline V gives CDR1 SGHAT, CDR2 FQNNGV. CDR3 in amino acids: CASSWQGHEQYF. CDR3 in DNA: TGTGCCAGCAGCTGGCAGGGCCACGAGCAGTACTTC.